Listed below are T cell receptor beta chains from one sample, sequenced in a study of cytotoxic CD8 clonotypes in ibrutinib-treated CLL. Libraries were prepared by immunoSEQ multiplex PCR; TCRdb keeps only in-frame clonotypes and omits some of them. The data show about 200,000 clones, 72% seen once. Material: PBMCs, obtained after 24 months of ibrutinib treatment. All receptors derive from a human donor with chronic lymphocytic leukemia. The CDR3 runs from the conserved cysteine through the conserved F or W. D genes are given only for firm matches. The size of a clone is reported for some rows only, either as once, few or many, or as a class for expanded clones.

size	D	V	J	DNA	CDR3
NA	NA	TRBV18	TRBJ1-1	TGTGCCAGCTCCGCCGGGAGTGGGAACACTGAAGCTTTCTTT	CASSAGSGNTEAFF
NA	TRBD1	TRBV19	TRBJ2-3	TGTGCCAGTAGTACTTGGGACAGCCGCACAGATACGCAGTATTTT	CASSTWDSRTDTQYF
once	TRBD1	TRBV2	TRBJ2-3	TGTGCCAGCGGGGACAGGCAAAGCACAGATACGCAGTATTTT	CASGDRQSTDTQYF
NA	TRBD2	TRBV5-1	TRBJ2-2	TGCGCCAGCAGCTTGAGGCTAGCGGGAGGAAGTACCGGGGAGCTGTTTTTT	CASSLRLAGGSTGELFF
once	NA	TRBV30	TRBJ1-2	TGTGCCTGGACCCGGGGAAGGGAATCCTATGGCTACACCTTC	CAWTRGRESYGYTF
NA	TRBD1	TRBV29-1	TRBJ2-7	TGCAGCGTTGAAGAAGCCGACAGGGGCTCCTACGAGCAGTACTTC	CSVEEADRGSYEQYF
NA	TRBD1	TRBV29-1	TRBJ2-5	TGCAGCGTCGAGGACAGGGGAGGAGAGACCCAGTACTTC	CSVEDRGGETQYF
NA	NA	TRBV5-6	TRBJ1-2	TGTGCCAGCAGCTTGGTACCAGCCTCGGGCGGCTACACCTTC	CASSLVPASGGYTF
few	NA	TRBV2	TRBJ2-1	TGTGCCAGCAGTGAAGCGCCACGGACGTTCTTC	CASSEAPRTFF
NA	TRBD2	TRBV29-1	TRBJ2-3	TGCAGCGTCGAACCGGGACTAGGCACAGATACGCAGTATTTT	CSVEPGLGTDTQYF
NA	NA	TRBV5-1	TRBJ2-2	TGCGCCAGCAGCTTGGTTGTGGAGAACACCGGGGAGCTGTTTTTT	CASSLVVENTGELFF
NA	NA	TRBV18	TRBJ2-1	TGTGCCAGCTCACCGGAACGGAATGAGCAGTTCTTC	CASSPERNEQFF
NA	NA	TRBV28	TRBJ2-2	TGTGCCCTTACGGCCCCGAACACCGGGGAGCTGTTTTTT	CALTAPNTGELFF
NA	TRBD2	TRBV7-8	TRBJ2-5	TGTGCCAGCAGCTTAAGTTCTAGCGGGAGCGGACAAGAGACCCAGTACTTC	CASSLSSSGSGQETQYF
NA	NA	TRBV14	TRBJ1-2	TGTGCCAGCAGCCAAGATCTGGACTATGGCTACACCTTC	CASSQDLDYGYTF
NA	NA	TRBV5-1	TRBJ2-7	TGCGCCAGCAGCTTGGAGGCTAGGCAAGCCTACGAGCAGTACTTC	CASSLEARQAYEQYF
few	NA	TRBV5-1	TRBJ1-5	TGCGCCAGCAGACCGGACAGCAATCAGCCCCAGCATTTT	CASRPDSNQPQHF
NA	NA	TRBV7-2	TRBJ2-5	TGTGCCAGCAGCTTAGGGACAGACCAAGAGACCCAGTACTTC	CASSLGTDQETQYF
few	NA	TRBV6-5	TRBJ1-2	TGTGCCAGCAGGACAGTCGGGGTTAACTATGGCTACACCTTC	CASRTVGVNYGYTF
NA	TRBD1	TRBV6-5	TRBJ2-1	TGTGCCAGCAGTTTGGACAGGAATGAGCAGTTCTTC	CASSLDRNEQFF
NA	NA	TRBV29-1	TRBJ2-7	TGCAGCGCCGCGCGGGGCTACGAGCAGTACTTC	CSAARGYEQYF
NA	NA	TRBV4-2	TRBJ2-1	TGTGCCAGCAGCCAAGGGACTATCAATGAGCAGTTCTTC	CASSQGTINEQFF
NA	TRBD2	TRBV7-6	TRBJ2-1	TGTGCCAGCAGCTTAGCCGCTAGCGGGTATAATGAGCAGTTCTTC	CASSLAASGYNEQFF
few	TRBD2	TRBV4-1	TRBJ2-7	TGCGCCAGCAGCCAATTGACTATAGCGGGCGTCCACGAGCAGTACTTC	CASSQLTIAGVHEQYF
NA	TRBD2	TRBV7-2	TRBJ2-1	TGTGCCAGCAGCTTAGCACTAGCGGCCGCGGGCGATGAGCAGTTCTTC	CASSLALAAAGDEQFF
few	TRBD2	TRBV4-2	TRBJ2-1	TGTGCCAGCAGCCAAGATTCTAGCGGGAGATACAATGAGCAGTTCTTC	CASSQDSSGRYNEQFF
NA	NA	TRBV11-2	TRBJ2-5	TGTGCCAGCAGCTTAGACGGCACTTCCCAAGAGACCCAGTACTTC	CASSLDGTSQETQYF
NA	TRBD1	TRBV30	TRBJ2-6	TGTGCCTGGAGTGAATTCCCCGGGACAGTTTTTTCTGGGGCCAACGTCCTGACTTTC	CAWSEFPGTVFSGANVLTF
NA	TRBD2	TRBV5-4	TRBJ2-3	TGTGCCAGCAGCTCGACGACTAGCGGGAGGACAGATACGCAGTATTTT	CASSSTTSGRTDTQYF